This T cell receptor beta chain was sequenced for a study of shared clonotypes between healthy human individuals (dated by TCRdb to 2018 to 2020). For the study in its entirety: The cohort included a few men and two women between 18 and 49 years of age. For each donor, CD4 naive and CD4 memory were each given three plates, CD8 naive was given two plates, and CD8 memory was given one plate. To estimate repertoire size and how much clonotype sharing occurs between individuals, the study deeply sequenced the blood TCR repertoires of several healthy adults. Libraries were prepared and TCR repertoires were sequenced by different laboratories using diverse techniques, in order to increase sequencing depth and limit assay-specific biases. Each donor's leukapheresis produced roughly between roughly 0.85 and 10 billion PBMCs. Summary of the overall study and its limitations: Naive subsets generally had larger estimated clonotype richness than memory subsets. Based on pairwise subsampling, the degree of clonotype sharing among donors was expected to be affected by sequencing depth. Sampling was restricted to blood, and TCR repertoires in tissues likely differ from the TCR repertoires found in blood. About 5% of naive CD4, 3.5% of naive CD8, roughly 2.4% of memory CD4, and approximately 0.39% of memory CD8 clonotypes were shared across a few donors. Incomplete sequencing was indicated by rarefaction of sorted-subset datasets, despite the large sequencing depth. The small number of donors limited the genetic and exposure-history diversity represented. Clonotypes shared by all four sorted-subset donors showed higher generation probabilities than non-shared clonotypes.

In this sample, this clone turned up once. Its antigen is still unknown. No much larger clonotype is one base removed from it; base qualities were not supplied. CDR1 and CDR2 were assigned from the germline V gene as MNHNS and SASEGT. Counted from cysteine to phenylalanine, this CDR3 has 14 amino acids. The DNA shown is the 42-base CDR3, in frame from base 1. Deletion took 1 base off V and 6 bases off J, with a span of 13 bases between the germline ends. Healthy HIV-negative adults with no recently reported acute infections or vaccinations were included as donors. Only Caucasian adults living in Nashville, Tennessee, USA were represented among the donors. CD4+ T cells were enriched through magnetic negative selection, after which naive cells were positively selected on CD45RA and the remaining negative fraction served as the memory subset. Blood was collected by leukapheresis, and PBMCs were isolated by Ficoll-Histopaque density gradient centrifugation and then cryopreserved in liquid nitrogen vapor phase. Analytical flow cytometry was used to check the purity and quantity of every magnetically sorted T cell population. From each sorted fraction, genomic DNA was isolated and quantified by UV absorbance on a Nanodrop 2000c.

Using the deep immunoSEQ assay, multiplex PCR amplified TCR CDR3 regions from genomic DNA. Extracted genomic DNA from each cell subset was spread evenly across all wells of several immunoSEQ 96-well plates, with each plate serving as a replicate. Each replicate PCR for sorted subsets received about 0.2 ug genomic DNA, equal to roughly 29,000 T cell genomes. Purified libraries were measured with a Qubit 3.0 fluorometer, size-checked on a Bioanalyzer 2100, and measured again with the KAPA Library Quantification kit. Every immunoSEQ 96-well plate was sequenced on a separate single-read 150-cycle Illumina NextSeq 550 flow cell. Processing in the source paper ran as follows. The immunoSEQ output contained only junctional sequences without quality scores, so filtering could not match that applied to full-length reads. To assign V/J genes and CDR3, sequences were annotated using PyIR, a Python wrapper for IgBLAST v1.9, with IMGT germline references. Any read was removed if the V/J assignment was weak (E-value above 1e-6), the CDR3 was missing, or the read contained stop codons, out-of-frame junctions, or ambiguous translated residues. V3J clonotypes were defined by identical inferred V gene, J gene, and CDR3 amino acid sequence. Percentage overlap between repertoires was calculated by dividing the number of shared unique clonotypes by the size of the smaller repertoire. Three approaches were used to assess repertoire richness: RTK rarefaction, the Chao1 estimator, and Recon v2.1 estimates of unobserved clonotypes. Generation probabilities were computed with OLGA for all TCRbeta clonotypes obtained by the gDNA method from several donors. TCRdb re-hosts the immuneACCESS table, in-frame sequences only. Its copies lack some clones; in the studies checked, an unresolved V gene accounts for under half of them, and the cause for the rest is not known. V and J calls and clone size come straight from that table; D and trimming were deduced from the DNA. The sample table lists about 1.5 million clones, approximately 98% of them with a count of one. The ten most abundant clones make up roughly 0.42% of the sample.

The chain is made from TRBV6-1 and TRBJ2-7; a tentative D call is TRBD1 (5 bases match). This TCR was recovered from a man in his thirties or forties in good health. Sequencing input: naive CD4+ T cells sorted from blood. The cell subset or site label here, explained by the study, means: CD45RA+ positively selected. The DNA is TGTGCCAGCAGTGAAGGGGGCTCGAGGTTCGAGCAGTACTTC. Translated, it reads CASSEGGSRFEQYF.